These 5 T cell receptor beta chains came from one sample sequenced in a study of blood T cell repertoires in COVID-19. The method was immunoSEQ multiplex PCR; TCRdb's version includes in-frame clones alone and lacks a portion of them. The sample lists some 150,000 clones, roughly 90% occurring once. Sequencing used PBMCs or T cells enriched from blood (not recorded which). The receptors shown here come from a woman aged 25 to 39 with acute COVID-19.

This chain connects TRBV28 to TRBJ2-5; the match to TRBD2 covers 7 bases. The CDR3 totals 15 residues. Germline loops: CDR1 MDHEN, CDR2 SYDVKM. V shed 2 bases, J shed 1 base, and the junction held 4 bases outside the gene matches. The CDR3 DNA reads TGTGCCAGCAGTTTAGGTCTAGCGGCCCAAGAGACCCAGTACTTC. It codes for CASSLGLAAQETQYF.

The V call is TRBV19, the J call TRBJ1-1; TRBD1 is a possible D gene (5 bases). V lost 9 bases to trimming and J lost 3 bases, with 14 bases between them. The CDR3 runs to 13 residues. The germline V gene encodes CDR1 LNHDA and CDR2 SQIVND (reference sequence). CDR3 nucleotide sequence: TGTGCCAGCACTCAGGGTGCATACACTGAAGCTTTCTTT. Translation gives CASTQGAYTEAFF. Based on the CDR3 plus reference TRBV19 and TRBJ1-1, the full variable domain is DGGITQSPKYLFRKEGQNVTLSCEQNLNHDAMYWYRQDPGQGLRLIYYSQIVNDFQKGDIAEGYSVSREKKESFPLTVTSAQKNPTAFYLCASTQGAYTEAFFGQGTRLTVV.

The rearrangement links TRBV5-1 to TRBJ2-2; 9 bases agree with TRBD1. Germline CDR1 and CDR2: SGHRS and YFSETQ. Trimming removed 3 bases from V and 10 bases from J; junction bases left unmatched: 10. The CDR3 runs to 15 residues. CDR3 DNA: TGCGCCAGCAGCTCAGGGGGGACAGGGTTTTTGGAGCTGTTTTTT. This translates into CASSSGGTGFLELFF.

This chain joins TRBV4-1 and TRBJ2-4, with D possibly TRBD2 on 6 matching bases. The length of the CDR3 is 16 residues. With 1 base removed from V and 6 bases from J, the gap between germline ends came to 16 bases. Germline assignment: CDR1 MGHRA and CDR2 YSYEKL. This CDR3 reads CASSQGAPEGGNIQYF. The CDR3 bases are TGCGCCAGCAGCCAAGGGGCCCCGGAGGGTGGAAACATTCAGTACTTC.

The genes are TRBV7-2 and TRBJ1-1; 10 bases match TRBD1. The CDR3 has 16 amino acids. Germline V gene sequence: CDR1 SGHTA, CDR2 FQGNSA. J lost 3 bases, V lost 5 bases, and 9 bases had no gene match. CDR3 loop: CASSRGQGFRDTEAFF. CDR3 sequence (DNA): TGTGCCAGCAGCAGGGGACAGGGGTTTAGGGACACTGAAGCTTTCTTT.